A single sample gave rise to the 18 T cell receptor beta chains below, sequenced in a study of breast tumors, draining lymph nodes, adjacent tissues. TCRdb re-derived calls from the multiplex PCR reads in MiXCR, one entry per CDR3 protein. The sample shows around 130,000 distinct CDR3 sequences, around a third of them seen only once. The lymph nodes were axillary draining lymph nodes from breast cancer patients. Sequencing used axillary lymph node tissue. These TCRs come from a female donor with breast cancer. Some clones in this sample may be carry-over from other donors' samples.

The chain employs TRBV4-3 and TRBJ1-6, with 8 bases that match TRBD1. Germline V CDR1 and CDR2: LGHNA, YSLEER. Trimming removed 0 bases from V and 3 bases from J; junction bases left unmatched: 4. The CDR3 is made up of 17 amino acids. The CDR3 sequence is CASSQDQGTGYNSPLHF. The CDR3 DNA reads as TGCGCCAGCAGCCAAGATCAAGGGACAGGCTATAATTCACCCCTCCACTTT.

This clonotype was seen ten or more times. The junction shows a germline mismatch at one end, possibly a read error. The J gene is TRBJ2-5, the V gene TRBV20-1, with 7 bases matching TRBD2. The CDR3 is made up of 13 amino acids. The germline V gene has CDR1 DFQATT and CDR2 SNEGSKA (reference sequence). The CDR3 spells CSARGPTGGTQYF. The CDR3 nucleotides read TGCAGTGCGAGAGGTCCCACGGGGGGGACCCAGTACTTC.

At least ten counts were recorded for this clonotype. The chain carries TRBV7-6 and TRBJ2-6; D possibly corresponds to TRBD2 (7 bases). Trimming left V 5 bases short and J 0 bases short, with 20 bases between. This CDR3 comprises 19 residues. Germline assignment: CDR1 SGHVS and CDR2 FNYEAQ. The CDR3 protein is CASSALARGAYSGANVLTF. CDR3 sequence (DNA): TGTGCCAGCAGCGCCCTCGCTCGGGGGGCTTACTCTGGGGCCAACGTCCTGACTTTC. Using reference TRBV7-6 and TRBJ2-6 for the parts outside the CDR3, the full variable domain is GAGVSQSPRYKVTKRGQDVALRCDPISGHVSLYWYRQALGQGPEFLTYFNYEAQQDKSGLPNDRFSAERPEGSISTLTIQRTEQRDSAMYRCASSALARGAYSGANVLTFGAGSRLTVL.

This clonotype was counted many times. The rearrangement joins TRBV5-1 to TRBJ1-4; weak D call: TRBD1 (5 bases). From germline, CDR1 is SGHRS and CDR2 YFSETQ. Trimming cost V 4 bases and J 8 bases, with 15 bases left between them. The CDR3 totals 14 residues. Written as DNA, the CDR3 is TGCGCCAGCAGCCCGGGACTCGGGGGGGAAAAACTGTTTTTT. This encodes CASSPGLGGEKLFF. Filled out from reference TRBV5-1 and TRBJ1-4, the complete variable domain reads KAGVTQTPRYLIKTRGQQVTLSCSPISGHRSVSWYQQTPGQGLQFLFEYFSETQRNKGNFPGRFSGRQFSNSRSEMNVSTLELGDSALYLCASSPGLGGEKLFFGSGTQLSVL.

For this clonotype: A much larger clone lies one base from this, so it may be a read error. The chain combines TRBV28 with TRBJ1-2; D is perhaps TRBD1 (5 bases). From germline, CDR1 is MDHEN and CDR2 SYDVKM. This CDR3 is 14 amino acids long. Here the CDR3 reads CAGSFLGANYGYTF. The CDR3 bases are TGTGCCGGCAGTTTTTTAGGGGCTAACTATGGCTACACCTTC.

This clonotype appeared many times. The chain is built from TRBV27 and TRBJ2-3; the D gene could be TRBD1 or TRBD2 (8 bases each). Germline CDR1 reads MNHEY; CDR2 reads SMNVEV (reference sequence). V shed 3 bases and J shed 6 bases, with 16 bases lying between them. The CDR3 totals 15 residues. The CDR3 DNA follows: TGTGCCAGCAGTTTGGCGCGGGGGGACAGGGATACGCAGTATTTT. It encodes CASSLARGDRDTQYF.

This clonotype was seen repeatedly, ten times or more. This chain uses TRBV5-8 with TRBJ1-3; D remains unclear. CDR1 is SGHTS and CDR2 is YDEGEE in the germline V gene. V was clipped by 1 base and J by 0 bases, with 11 bases between them. This CDR3 has 16 amino acids. CDR3 sequence reads: CASSLTSTVSGNTIYF. Written as DNA, the CDR3 is TGTGCCAGCAGCTTGACGTCGACCGTCTCTGGAAACACCATATATTTT.

This clonotype came up many times. V is TRBV12-3 or TRBV12-4 and J is TRBJ2-7; perhaps TRBD2 as D (6 bases). V lost 8 bases and J lost 3, with 14 bases in between. This CDR3 spans 13 amino acids. Here the CDR3 reads CASGGTDVYEQYF. CDR3 sequence (DNA): TGTGCCAGCGGAGGGACCGACGTCTACGAGCAGTACTTC.

The chain combines TRBV7-2 with TRBJ1-6; D is uncertain. V was pared by 2 bases and J by 4 bases, with 6 bases between. The CDR3 consists of 14 residues. Germline CDR1 reads SGHTA; CDR2 reads FQGNSA. The CDR3 region has the DNA TGTGCCAGCAGCTTAACCGTGTATAATTCACCCCTCCACTTT. Amino acids: CASSLTVYNSPLHF.

This CDR3 reads CASSQPGLAGSISYEQYV. The CDR3 bases are TGTGCCAGCAGCCAACCCGGACTAGCGGGCTCCATCTCCTACGAGCAGTACGTC. The chain is built from TRBV11-2 and TRBJ2-7, with 11 bases aligning to TRBD2. Looked up from germline, CDR1 is SGHAT and CDR2 is FQNNGV. The CDR3 is made up of 18 amino acids. The J segment lost 0 bases and the V segment lost 5 bases, leaving 12 bases of the junction unmatched.

As to this clonotype: Relative to the germline gene, one junction end is altered; a read error may explain this. The chain joins TRBV6-6 to TRBJ2-5, with a weak D call TRBD1 (6 bases). The assigned J gene may be wrong: the sequence end matches TRBJ1-6 better. The V gene's germline CDR1 is MNHNY and CDR2 SVGAGI (reference sequence). This CDR3 is built from 15 residues. The CDR3 loop reads CASSHSAGEGSPLHF. The CDR3 region has the DNA TGTGCCAGCAGTCACTCGGCAGGGGAGGGATCACCCCTCCACTTT.

This clonotype was observed at least ten times. The chain is built from TRBV6-5 and TRBJ2-1; TRBD2 matches at 7 bases. The germline V gene has CDR1 MNHEY and CDR2 SVGAGI. V shed 6 bases and J 10 bases; nucleotides not matched to a gene: 6. The CDR3 contains 12 residues. CDR3 bases: TGTGCCAGCAGGACATCTAGCGGAGAGCAGTTCTTC. Encoded protein: CASRTSSGEQFF.

This clonotype was detected ten times or more. This chain connects TRBV5-8 to TRBJ1-2; D remains unclear. V was clipped by 0 bases and J by 8 bases, with 8 bases between them. CDR1 and CDR2 (germline): SGHTS, YDEGEE. CDR3 length: 12 residues. As DNA, the CDR3 is TGTGCCAGCAGCTTGGATTCCGGGGGCTACACCTTC. It specifies CASSLDSGGYTF. The full variable domain, completed using reference TRBV5-8 and TRBJ1-2, is EAGVTQSPTHLIKTRGQQATLRCSPISGHTSVYWYQQALGLGLQFLLWYDEGEERNRGNFPPRFSGRQFPNYSSELNVNALELEDSALYLCASSLDSGGYTFGSGTRLTVV.

This clonotype was observed many times. This chain uses TRBV15 with TRBJ2-1, with 9 bases fitting TRBD2. V was pared by 7 bases and J by 5 bases, with 6 bases of the junction left unmatched. Germline loops: CDR1 LNHNV, CDR2 YYDKDF (reference sequence). The CDR3 runs to 14 residues. CDR3 protein: CATNQRGANNEQFF. Here the CDR3 DNA reads TGTGCCACCAATCAGCGGGGGGCGAACAATGAGCAGTTCTTC.

This clonotype was detected ten times or more. The genes are TRBV2 and TRBJ2-7, with TRBD1 identical over 9 bases. The CDR3 contains 16 residues. Germline trimming cut 5 bases from V and 4 bases from J; bases unmatched to any gene: 12. Germline assignment: CDR1 SNHLY and CDR2 FYNNEI. The CDR3 sequence is CASSYTPGTGLYEQYF. CDR3 DNA sequence: TGTGCCAGCAGTTACACCCCCGGGACAGGGTTGTACGAGCAGTACTTC.

The rearrangement uses TRBV29-1 and TRBJ2-1; D possibly matches TRBD1 or TRBD2 (5 bases each). The V gene lost 7 bases and the J gene lost 9 bases, with 22 bases spanning the gap. This CDR3 has 14 amino acids. The germline V gene encodes CDR1 SQVTM and CDR2 ANQGSEA. CDR3: CSANAGAGDGEQFF. The CDR3 coding sequence is TGCAGCGCCAACGCCGGGGCTGGCGATGGTGAGCAGTTCTTC.

This clonotype was seen ten or more times. The CDR3 DNA reads TGTGCCAGCAGCGCGGGACAGGGGTATCAGCCCCAGCATTTT. This gives the protein CASSAGQGYQPQHF. The chain combines TRBV9 with TRBJ1-5, with 10 positions matching TRBD1. The CDR3 runs to 14 residues. The V gene end was trimmed by 3 bases and the J gene end by 5 bases; junction bases not matched to a gene: 2. Germline lookup yields CDR1 SGDLS and CDR2 YYNGEE.

This clonotype was counted only a few times. Being one base from a much bigger clone, this may be a read error. This chain joins TRBV6-5 and TRBJ2-2; D remains ambiguous. The V gene's germline CDR1 is MNHEY and CDR2 SVGAGI. V shed 5 bases and J shed 6 bases, with 16 bases lying between them. The CDR3 has 15 amino acids. The CDR3 sequence is CASSHVGQVAGELFF. The CDR3 nucleotides are TGTGCCAGCAGTCACGTCGGGCAAGTCGCCGGGGAGCTGTTTTTT.